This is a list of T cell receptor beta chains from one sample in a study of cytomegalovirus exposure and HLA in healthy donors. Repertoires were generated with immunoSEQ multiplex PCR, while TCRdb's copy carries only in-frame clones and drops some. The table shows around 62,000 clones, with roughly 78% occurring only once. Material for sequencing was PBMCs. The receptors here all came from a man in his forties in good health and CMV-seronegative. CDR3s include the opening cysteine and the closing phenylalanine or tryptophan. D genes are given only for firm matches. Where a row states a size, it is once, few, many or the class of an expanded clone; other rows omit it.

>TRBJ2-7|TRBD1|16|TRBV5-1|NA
CASSPTPTGTTYEQYF
TGCGCCAGCAGCCCCACCCCGACAGGGACAACCTACGAGCAGTACTTC
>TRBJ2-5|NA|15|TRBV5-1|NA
CASSLALATQETQYF
TGCGCCAGCAGCTTGGCGCTAGCGACTCAAGAGACCCAGTACTTC
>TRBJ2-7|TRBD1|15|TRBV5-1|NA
CASSLEGTVTYEQYF
TGCGCCAGCAGCTTGGAAGGGACAGTCACCTACGAGCAGTACTTC
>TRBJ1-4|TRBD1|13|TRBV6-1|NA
CASSNRGWEKLFF
TGTGCCAGCAGTAACAGGGGGTGGGAAAAACTGTTTTTT
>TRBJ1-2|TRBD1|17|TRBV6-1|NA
CASSEVHGTGGAYGYTF
TGTGCCAGCAGTGAAGTTCACGGGACAGGGGGCGCCTATGGCTACACCTTC
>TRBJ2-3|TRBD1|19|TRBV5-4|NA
CASSSKLTSGQLSPDTQYF
TGTGCCAGCAGCTCCAAACTCACTTCGGGACAGCTCAGCCCAGATACGCAGTATTTT
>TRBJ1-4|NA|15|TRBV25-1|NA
CASSESGKGGEKLFF
TGTGCCAGCAGTGAATCAGGAAAGGGAGGTGAAAAACTGTTTTTT
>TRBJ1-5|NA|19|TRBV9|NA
CASSPRDSTSVYSNQPQHF
TGTGCCAGCAGCCCAAGGGACTCCACAAGTGTGTATAGCAATCAGCCCCAGCATTTT
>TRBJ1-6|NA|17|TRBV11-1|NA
CASSRLTPPQYNSPLHF
TGTGCCAGCAGCCGCCTGACACCGCCCCAATATAATTCACCCCTCCACTTT
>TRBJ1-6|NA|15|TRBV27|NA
CASSFNVAGNSPLHF
TGTGCCAGCAGTTTTAACGTCGCAGGAAATTCACCCCTCCACTTT
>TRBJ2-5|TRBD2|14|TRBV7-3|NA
CASSLNGGEETQYF
TGTGCCAGCAGCTTAAATGGGGGGGAAGAGACCCAGTACTTC
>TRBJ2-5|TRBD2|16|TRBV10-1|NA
CASSDRVVLAEETQYF
TGCGCCAGCAGTGACCGGGTTGTACTAGCGGAAGAGACCCAGTACTTC
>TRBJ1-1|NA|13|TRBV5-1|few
CASQRQPNTEAFF
TGCGCCAGCCAGAGACAGCCGAACACTGAAGCTTTCTTT
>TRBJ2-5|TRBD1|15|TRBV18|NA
CASSPRAGGQETQYF
TGTGCCAGCTCACCACGGGCAGGGGGCCAAGAGACCCAGTACTTC
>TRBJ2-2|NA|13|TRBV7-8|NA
CASSSRRPGELFF
TGTGCCAGCAGCTCTAGAAGGCCTGGGGAGCTGTTTTTT
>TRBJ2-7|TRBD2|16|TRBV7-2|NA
CASSLASSGGAGEQYF
TGTGCCAGCAGCTTAGCGTCTAGCGGGGGGGCGGGGGAGCAGTACTTC
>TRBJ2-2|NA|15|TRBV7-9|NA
CASSLVSGNTGELFF
TGTGCCAGCAGCTTAGTTAGCGGAAACACCGGGGAGCTGTTTTTT
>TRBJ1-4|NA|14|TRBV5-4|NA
CASSLDQYNEKLFF
TGTGCCAGCAGCTTGGACCAGTATAATGAAAAACTGTTTTTT
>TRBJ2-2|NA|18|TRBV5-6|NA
CASSPQVGGGMNTGELFF
TGTGCCAGCAGCCCCCAGGTAGGGGGGGGAATGAACACCGGGGAGCTGTTTTTT
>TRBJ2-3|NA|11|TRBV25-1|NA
CASELRDTQYF
TGTGCCAGCGAGCTGCGAGATACGCAGTATTTT
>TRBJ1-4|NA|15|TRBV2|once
CASSPSGALNEKLFF
TGTGCCAGCAGTCCCAGCGGAGCGCTGAATGAAAAACTGTTTTTT
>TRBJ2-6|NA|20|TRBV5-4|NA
CASSLAPRPGGSPGANVLTF
TGTGCCAGCAGCTTGGCTCCCCGACCGGGGGGCTCCCCTGGGGCCAACGTCCTGACTTTC
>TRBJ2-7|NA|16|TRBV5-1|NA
CASSLKGSGGTYEQYF
TGCGCCAGCAGCTTGAAGGGGTCGGGGGGCACCTACGAGCAGTACTTC
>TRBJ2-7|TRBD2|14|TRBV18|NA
CASSPRTSEGEQYF
TGTGCCAGCTCACCTCGAACTAGCGAGGGGGAGCAGTACTTC
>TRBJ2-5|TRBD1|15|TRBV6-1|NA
CASSPDRGFQETQYF
TGTGCCAGCAGCCCCGACAGGGGATTCCAAGAGACCCAGTACTTC
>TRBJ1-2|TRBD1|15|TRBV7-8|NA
CASSTRDRVTYGYTF
TGTGCCAGCAGCACCAGGGACAGGGTGACATATGGCTACACCTTC
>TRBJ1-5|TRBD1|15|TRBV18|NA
CASSHLGQGNQPQHF
TGTGCCAGCTCGCACTTGGGACAGGGGAATCAGCCCCAGCATTTT
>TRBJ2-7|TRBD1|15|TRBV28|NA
CASSLSGTGGKEQYF
TGTGCCAGCAGTTTAAGTGGGACAGGGGGAAAAGAGCAGTACTTC
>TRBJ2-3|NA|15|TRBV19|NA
CASNPSGASTDTQYF
TGTGCCAGTAATCCGAGCGGTGCTAGCACAGATACGCAGTATTTT
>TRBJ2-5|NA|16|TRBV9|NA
CASSPRQGRGSETQYF
TGTGCCAGCAGCCCCCGACAGGGGCGGGGGTCGGAGACCCAGTACTTC
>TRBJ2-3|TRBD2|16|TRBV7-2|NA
CASSLTSSLSTDTQYF
TGTGCCAGCAGCTTGACTAGCAGTCTGAGCACAGATACGCAGTATTTT